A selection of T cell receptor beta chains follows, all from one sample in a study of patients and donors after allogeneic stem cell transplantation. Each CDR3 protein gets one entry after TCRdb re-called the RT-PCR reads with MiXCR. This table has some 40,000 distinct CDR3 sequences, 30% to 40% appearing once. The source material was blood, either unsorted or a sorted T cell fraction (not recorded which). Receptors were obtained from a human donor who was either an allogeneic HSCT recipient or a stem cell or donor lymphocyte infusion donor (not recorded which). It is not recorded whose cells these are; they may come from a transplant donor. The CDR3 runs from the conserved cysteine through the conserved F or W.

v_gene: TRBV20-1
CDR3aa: CSASPPLGLGQPQHF

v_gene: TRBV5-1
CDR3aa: CASSLNPLAGLFF

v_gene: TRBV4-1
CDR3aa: CASSQEWLPAGYTF

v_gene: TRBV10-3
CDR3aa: CAIKQGGTGELFF

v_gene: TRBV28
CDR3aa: CASAGGPTYNEQFF

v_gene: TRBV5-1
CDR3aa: CASSSYRAHSYEQYF

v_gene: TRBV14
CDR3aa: CASSRVLAAGRNEQFF

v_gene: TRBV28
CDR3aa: CASRNRAKQPQHF

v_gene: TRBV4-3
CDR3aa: CASSQRQGNEQFF

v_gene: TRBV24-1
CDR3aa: CATSDSDRNYGYTF